The count of the clone carrying this T cell receptor beta chain is one. What it recognizes is unknown. This entry belongs to a study of blood T cells in healthy people across ages. The CDR3 loop spans 12 amino acids. PCR was performed a second time for about 7 to 11 cycles using a sample-barcoded 5' primer and a J-beta primer mix. Each cDNA molecule was tagged by a template-switch adaptor that had 12 random nucleotides. Each CDR3 protein is one row after TCRdb ran MiXCR on the 5' RACE reads. Of about 830,000 distinct CDR3 sequences detected, around 62% appear once; the ten largest clones hold approximately 30%. Study-wide results and limits: Greater diversity and more naive CD4+ cells were seen in long-lived donors than in aged donors. Because donor CMV status was unknown, expanded clonotype changes were possibly confounded.

V is TRBV21-1 and J is TRBJ1-4. TRBV21-1 is a pseudogene. Material: blood. This sequence originates from a man aged 25 to 40 in good health. In nucleotides, the CDR3 is TGTGCCAGCATACTAAGCTCGGAAAAACTGTTTTTT. The encoded protein is CASILSSEKLFF.